A selection of T cell receptor beta chains follows, all from one sample in a study of cytomegalovirus exposure and HLA in healthy donors. Assay: immunoSEQ multiplex PCR; the TCRdb copy retains only in-frame clones and omits some. The repertoire holds about 150,000 clones, with 72% as singletons. Material for sequencing was PBMCs. All receptors come from a man aged 35 to 55 in good health and CMV-seronegative. Both conserved end residues are part of each CDR3. The order of the fields is clone size, J gene, V gene, CDR3 protein. Clone sizes are given selectively: once, few, many, or a class where the clone is expanded.

clone_size: -
j_call: TRBJ2-3
v_call: TRBV2
cdr3_aa: CASSLLAGVDTQYF

clone_size: -
j_call: TRBJ2-7
v_call: TRBV2
cdr3_aa: CASRVSGGPTYEQYF

clone_size: -
j_call: TRBJ1-5
v_call: TRBV7-9
cdr3_aa: CASSLAGQPQHF

clone_size: once
j_call: TRBJ2-7
v_call: TRBV18
cdr3_aa: CASSIRMTSGTPTLTYF

clone_size: -
j_call: TRBJ2-7
v_call: TRBV7-9
cdr3_aa: CASSPLAGGLSYEQYF

clone_size: -
j_call: TRBJ2-7
v_call: TRBV27
cdr3_aa: CASSWAGYGYEQYF

clone_size: -
j_call: TRBJ2-4
v_call: TRBV6-5
cdr3_aa: CATARGERAENIQYF

clone_size: -
j_call: TRBJ2-5
v_call: TRBV18
cdr3_aa: CASSPRDRGQETQYF

clone_size: -
j_call: TRBJ2-2
v_call: TRBV5-4
cdr3_aa: CASSSYKGATGELFF

clone_size: -
j_call: TRBJ2-2
v_call: TRBV25-1
cdr3_aa: CASSLAGGTGELFF

clone_size: -
j_call: TRBJ1-3
v_call: TRBV7-6
cdr3_aa: CASSGRTLGTGRSGNTIYF

clone_size: -
j_call: TRBJ2-7
v_call: TRBV7-9
cdr3_aa: CASSKTSGLFEQYF

clone_size: -
j_call: TRBJ2-3
v_call: TRBV9
cdr3_aa: CASSVGGRAGTDTQYF

clone_size: few
j_call: TRBJ1-5
v_call: TRBV28
cdr3_aa: CASSHDIQPQHF

clone_size: -
j_call: TRBJ2-2
v_call: TRBV11-3
cdr3_aa: CASSLTTVNTGELFF

clone_size: -
j_call: TRBJ2-3
v_call: TRBV5-6
cdr3_aa: CASGTSTDTQYF

clone_size: -
j_call: TRBJ2-7
v_call: TRBV30
cdr3_aa: CAWSPLAGVRGQYF

clone_size: -
j_call: TRBJ2-1
v_call: TRBV5-1
cdr3_aa: CASSSYRQGKNEQFF

clone_size: -
j_call: TRBJ2-3
v_call: TRBV18
cdr3_aa: CASSPQRGRTDTQYF

clone_size: -
j_call: TRBJ1-2
v_call: TRBV27
cdr3_aa: CASSSWGDYGYTF

clone_size: -
j_call: TRBJ1-2
v_call: TRBV30
cdr3_aa: CAWKQAYYGYTF

clone_size: -
j_call: TRBJ2-2
v_call: TRBV7-9
cdr3_aa: CASSLATILRSFTGELFF

clone_size: -
j_call: TRBJ2-7
v_call: TRBV5-1
cdr3_aa: CASSLGDEQYF

clone_size: -
j_call: TRBJ2-1
v_call: TRBV19
cdr3_aa: CASSRGLAGANEQFF

clone_size: once
j_call: TRBJ2-1
v_call: TRBV19
cdr3_aa: CASSPAPGLLVDLTKFF

clone_size: -
j_call: TRBJ2-3
v_call: TRBV7-3
cdr3_aa: CASSSTGTRVTDTQYF

clone_size: few
j_call: TRBJ1-1
v_call: TRBV5-1
cdr3_aa: CASSLVGSEAFF

clone_size: -
j_call: TRBJ1-4
v_call: TRBV9
cdr3_aa: CASSVGLSREEKLFF

clone_size: -
j_call: TRBJ1-5
v_call: TRBV7-8
cdr3_aa: CASSVLPQGEQHF

clone_size: few
j_call: TRBJ2-5
v_call: TRBV30
cdr3_aa: CAWSGTGAQETQYF

clone_size: -
j_call: TRBJ1-2
v_call: TRBV5-6
cdr3_aa: CASSLGPGRFYGYTF

clone_size: -
j_call: TRBJ2-7
v_call: TRBV4-3
cdr3_aa: CASSQDLASGPYEQYF

clone_size: -
j_call: TRBJ1-6
v_call: TRBV27
cdr3_aa: CASTAGSNSPLNF

clone_size: -
j_call: TRBJ1-5
v_call: TRBV12-1
cdr3_aa: CASSLFGTPNQPQHF

clone_size: -
j_call: TRBJ2-7
v_call: TRBV6-5
cdr3_aa: CASSYRDGDYEQYF

clone_size: -
j_call: TRBJ1-1
v_call: TRBV6-6
cdr3_aa: CASSRGHMNTEAFF

clone_size: once
j_call: TRBJ1-5
v_call: TRBV18
cdr3_aa: CASSPRALQQGNQPQHF

clone_size: -
j_call: TRBJ2-7
v_call: TRBV4-1
cdr3_aa: CASSHGPGLNYEQYF

clone_size: once
j_call: TRBJ1-2
v_call: TRBV7-9
cdr3_aa: CASVPLEGINYGYTF

clone_size: -
j_call: TRBJ1-5
v_call: TRBV15
cdr3_aa: CATSRDSPYSNQPQNF

clone_size: -
j_call: TRBJ1-2
v_call: TRBV7-3
cdr3_aa: CASSFWGGYGYTF

clone_size: -
j_call: TRBJ1-1
v_call: TRBV5-1
cdr3_aa: CASSLSGWNTEAFF

clone_size: -
j_call: TRBJ1-5
v_call: TRBV2
cdr3_aa: CASSQIGQYNQPQHF

clone_size: -
j_call: TRBJ2-3
v_call: TRBV19
cdr3_aa: CASTSGTANTDTQYF

clone_size: -
j_call: TRBJ2-6
v_call: TRBV4-1
cdr3_aa: CASSQDSSGANVLTF

clone_size: -
j_call: TRBJ1-2
v_call: TRBV18
cdr3_aa: CASSPGDYGYTF

clone_size: -
j_call: TRBJ2-1
v_call: TRBV6-1
cdr3_aa: CASSDGEGSYNEQFF

clone_size: few
j_call: TRBJ2-1
v_call: TRBV5-1
cdr3_aa: CASSLAGGTRGYNEQFF

clone_size: -
j_call: TRBJ1-2
v_call: TRBV2
cdr3_aa: CASGGGRVRGNYGYTF

clone_size: -
j_call: TRBJ1-1
v_call: TRBV5-6
cdr3_aa: CASSLTDPTEAFF

clone_size: -
j_call: TRBJ2-2
v_call: TRBV7-8
cdr3_aa: CASSLTSGGTGELFF

clone_size: -
j_call: TRBJ1-2
v_call: TRBV7-9
cdr3_aa: CASSPRGTGDLTNYGYTF